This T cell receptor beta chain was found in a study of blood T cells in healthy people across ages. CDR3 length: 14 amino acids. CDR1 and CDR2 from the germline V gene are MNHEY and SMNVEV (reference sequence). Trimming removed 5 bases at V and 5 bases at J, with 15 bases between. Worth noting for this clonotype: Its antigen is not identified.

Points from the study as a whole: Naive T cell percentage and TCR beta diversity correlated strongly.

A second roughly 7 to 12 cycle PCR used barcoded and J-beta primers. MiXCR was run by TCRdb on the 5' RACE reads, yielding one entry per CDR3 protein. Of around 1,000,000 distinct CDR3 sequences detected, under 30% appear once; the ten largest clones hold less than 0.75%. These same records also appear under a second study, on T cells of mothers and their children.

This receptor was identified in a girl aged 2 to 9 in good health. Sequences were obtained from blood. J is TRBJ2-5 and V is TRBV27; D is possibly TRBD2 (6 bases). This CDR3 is CASSPTFGGETQYF. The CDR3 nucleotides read TGTGCCAGCAGTCCCACGTTTGGAGGGGAGACCCAGTACTTC.